The 20 T cell receptor beta chains below all came from one sample that was sequenced in a study of OX40 agonist ivuxolimab in advanced cancers. Profiled with immunoSEQ multiplex PCR; TCRdb holds only in-frame clones, not every one. The table has about 120,000 clones, just over 90% seen once. Sequences were derived from CD4+ or CD8+ T cells sorted from blood, sampled in a trial of the OX40 agonist ivuxolimab. The receptors come from an adult with an advanced solid tumor such as melanoma, head and neck, liver or kidney cancer.

The chain has TRBV6-5 and TRBJ1-1; D gene uncertain. CDR1 is MNHEY, CDR2 SVGAGI, per germline. V lost 6 bases and J lost 1, with 12 bases in between. CDR3 length equals 14 residues. The CDR3 reads CASSRGRTNTEAFF. CDR3 coding DNA: TGTGCCAGCAGCCGTGGACGGACGAACACTGAAGCTTTCTTT.

The chain links TRBV7-6 to TRBJ2-7; D gene uncertain. Germline loops: CDR1 SGHVS, CDR2 FNYEAQ. The ends were cut back, 5 bases at V and 0 bases at J, with 20 bases in the middle. This CDR3 is 17 amino acids long. The CDR3 DNA reads TGTGCCAGCAGCCTCACCCTCGCCCGTCCGAGCTCCTACGAGCAGTACTTC. Its protein is CASSLTLARPSSYEQYF.

The V gene is TRBV5-1, the J gene TRBJ1-3; tentatively, D is TRBD1 (6 bases). Trimming removed 1 base at V and 0 bases at J, with 17 bases between. There are 18 residues in the CDR3. Germline V gene data show CDR1 as SGHRS and CDR2 as YFSETQ. CDR3 DNA: TGCGCCAGCAGCTTGACACCGGGACAATCCCCCTCTGGAAACACCATATATTTT. Encoded protein: CASSLTPGQSPSGNTIYF.

CDR3 residues: CASSSYRGRGSPLHF. CDR3 in DNA: TGTGCCAGCAGCTCTTATAGGGGGAGGGGGTCACCCCTCCACTTT. This chain connects TRBV11-2 to TRBJ1-6; a possible D gene is TRBD1 (6 bases). The V gene's germline CDR1 is SGHAT and CDR2 FQNNGV. The ends were cut back, 4 bases at V and 10 bases at J, with 17 bases in the middle. The CDR3 runs 15 residues.

This clone appeared a single time. The chain uses TRBV7-8 and TRBJ1-4, with D tentatively TRBD1 (6 bases). The germline CDR1 and CDR2 sequences are SGHVS and FQNEAQ. The CDR3 contains 15 residues. The germline V and J ends were trimmed by 6 bases and 8 bases, with 19 bases remaining between them. CDR3 sequence: CASRREGEGTEKLFF. The CDR3 DNA is TGTGCCAGCAGGAGGGAGGGGGAGGGAACGGAAAAACTGTTTTTT.

The chain has TRBV19 and TRBJ2-1; D gene uncertain. From germline, CDR1 is LNHDA and CDR2 SQIVND (reference sequence). This CDR3 contains 13 residues. The V end lost 7 bases, the J end lost 2 bases, and 9 bases lay between the germline ends. Here the CDR3 reads CASKPLAYNEQFF. CDR3 in DNA: TGTGCCAGTAAGCCACTGGCCTACAATGAGCAGTTCTTC.

The chain has TRBV6-6 and TRBJ1-2, with D possibly being TRBD1 (5 bases). CDR1 and CDR2 from the germline V gene are MNHNY and SVGAGI (reference sequence). The CDR3 is 12 amino acids. V lost 7 bases to trimming and J lost 7 bases, with 13 bases between them. The CDR3 region is CASMGPEGGYTF. The CDR3, as DNA: TGTGCCAGCATGGGGCCAGAGGGTGGCTACACCTTC.

This chain connects TRBV5-1 to TRBJ2-7; no definite D call. Between the trimmed V and J ends, which lost 0 bases and 2 bases, there was a span of 9 bases. This CDR3 has 14 residues. The germline V gene encodes CDR1 SGHRS and CDR2 YFSETQ. For the CDR3, the DNA is TGCGCCAGCAGCTTGGTGGTTTCCCCCTACGAGCAGTACTTC. Translating gives CASSLVVSPYEQYF.

The chain carries TRBV28 and TRBJ1-3; 7 bases map to TRBD1. With 6 bases clipped from V and 3 bases from J, the junction kept 8 bases outside the gene matches. Germline CDR1 and CDR2: MDHEN and SYDVKM. This CDR3 spans 15 amino acids. Here the CDR3 DNA reads TGTGCCAGCAGCAGACAGGGCATGGTTGGAAACACCATATATTTT. This encodes CASSRQGMVGNTIYF.

The gene calls are TRBV5-1 and TRBJ2-7; TRBD2 matches 8 bases. CDR1 is SGHRS, CDR2 YFSETQ, per germline. The CDR3 has 15 amino acids. The V gene end was trimmed by 2 bases and the J gene end by 5 bases; junction bases not matched to a gene: 9. The CDR3 here is CASSFGTRWRDEQYF. CDR3 DNA: TGCGCCAGCAGCTTTGGGACTAGATGGAGAGACGAGCAGTACTTC.

The gene calls are TRBV6-5 and TRBJ2-7, with D possibly being TRBD1 (5 bases). Germline V CDR1 and CDR2: MNHEY, SVGAGI. The length of the CDR3 is 14 residues. The V and J ends lost 0 bases and 9 bases respectively, with 15 bases between them. CDR3 sequence reads: CASSYSGQKIGQYF. In DNA, the CDR3 is TGTGCCAGCAGTTACTCGGGGCAGAAGATAGGGCAGTACTTC.

The V call is TRBV29-1, the J call TRBJ2-2; D not resolved. The CDR3 length is 11 residues. Germline CDR1 and CDR2: SQVTM and ANQGSEA. V was trimmed by 5 bases and J by 6 bases, leaving 7 bases between them. The CDR3 DNA reads TGCAGCGTTCGCTGGGCCGGGGAGCTGTTTTTT. Encoded protein: CSVRWAGELFF.

The V gene is TRBV6-1, the J gene TRBJ2-3; 7 nucleotides agree with TRBD1. The ends lost 8 bases at V and 0 bases at J; junction bases unmatched: 5. This CDR3 has 14 amino acids. Germline assignment: CDR1 MNHNS and CDR2 SASEGT. CDR3 DNA: TGTGCCAGCGAGGGGGCCGGTAGCACAGATACGCAGTATTTT. Its translation is CASEGAGSTDTQYF.

V usage is TRBV6-1 and J usage is TRBJ2-3; D may correspond to TRBD1 or TRBD2 (5 bases each). The CDR3 is 16 amino acids. Trimming left V 3 bases short and J 6 bases short, with 19 bases between. In germline, CDR1 is MNHNS, CDR2 SASEGT. The DNA of the CDR3 is TGTGCCAGCAGTGACCGGGACCATAGCCGTTCGGATACGCAGTATTTT. Translating gives CASSDRDHSRSDTQYF.

The DNA for the CDR3 is TGTGCCACCAGCAGAGAAACTACCTACGAGCAGTACTTC. As protein: CATSRETTYEQYF. The J gene is TRBJ2-7, the V gene TRBV15; no definite D call. Germline lookup yields CDR1 LNHNV and CDR2 YYDKDF (reference sequence). The CDR3 runs to 13 residues. V lost 0 bases to trimming and J lost 2 bases, with 5 bases between them.

The chain recombines TRBV25-1 with TRBJ1-4; 7 nucleotides match TRBD1. Looked up from germline, CDR1 is MGHDK and CDR2 is SYGVNS. The CDR3 runs 15 residues. V shed 6 bases, J shed 4 bases, and the junction held 8 bases outside the gene matches. In DNA, the CDR3 is TGTGCCAGCAGACAGACAGGGTTCCTTAATGAAAAACTGTTTTTT. Translation gives CASRQTGFLNEKLFF. The full variable domain, rest sourced from reference TRBV25-1 and TRBJ1-4, is EADIYQTPRYLVIGTGKKITLECSQTMGHDKMYWYQQDPGMELHLIHYSYGVNSTEKGDLSSESTVSRIRTEHFPLTLESARPSHTSQYLCASRQTGFLNEKLFFGSGTQLSVL.

The chain combines TRBV11-1 with TRBJ2-7; TRBD2 aligns across 9 bases. Germline CDR1 is SGHAT and CDR2 is FQDESV (reference sequence). V gave up 1 base and J gave up 0 bases; unmatched junction bases: 1. This CDR3 spans 15 amino acids. The CDR3 is CASSLERGASYEQYF. In DNA form, the CDR3 reads TGTGCCAGCAGCTTAGAGCGGGGGGCCTCCTACGAGCAGTACTTC.

V and J are TRBV9 and TRBJ2-1, with a possible D match to TRBD2 (6 bases). V dropped 0 bases and J dropped 14 bases, with 15 bases sitting between them. From germline, CDR1 is SGDLS and CDR2 YYNGEE. This CDR3 comprises 13 residues. In nucleotides, the CDR3 is TGTGCCAGCAGCGTAGATGAACTAGCCTCGGAGTTCTTC. Amino acids: CASSVDELASEFF.

This sequence joins TRBV6-5 and TRBJ1-2; perhaps TRBD1 as D (6 bases). This CDR3 has 15 residues. Germline V CDR1 and CDR2: MNHEY, SVGAGI. The V end lost 6 bases, the J end lost 6 bases, and 20 bases lay between the germline ends. The CDR3: CASRKRRGLDNGYTF. The CDR3 nucleotides are TGTGCCAGCAGGAAGAGGCGGGGGCTCGATAATGGCTACACCTTC.

The J gene is TRBJ2-2, the V gene TRBV29-1; 7 bases are a match to TRBD1. The CDR3 covers 13 residues. Germline trimming cut 7 bases from V and 1 base from J; bases unmatched to any gene: 3. Looked up from germline, CDR1 is SQVTM and CDR2 is ANQGSEA. The CDR3 nucleotides are TGCAGCGCCCGACAGGGGAACACCGGGGAGCTGTTTTTT. It is translated as CSARQGNTGELFF.